This T cell receptor (beta chain) was identified during a study of blood T cell repertoires in COVID-19. Some clones are missing from TCRdb's copy, which holds only in-frame ones; the method was immunoSEQ multiplex PCR. The sample holds some 130,000 clones, 75% to 85% seen once. Germline CDR1 and CDR2: SGHRS and YFSETQ. J lost 9 bases, V lost 4 bases, and 6 bases had no gene match. The CDR3 runs to 15 residues. Sequenced: peripheral blood. The clonotype originates from a man aged 80 or over with acute or convalescent COVID-19. The rearrangement uses TRBV5-1 and TRBJ2-1; 14 bases are shared with TRBD2. CDR3 loop: CASSEGLAGVGEQFF. In nucleotides, the CDR3 is TGCGCCAGCAGCGAGGGACTAGCGGGGGTCGGTGAGCAGTTCTTC.